This paragraph covers one TCR beta chain sequence. Partitioning of CD4+ cells yielded a CD45RA+ naive subset and a CD45RA-negative memory subset. This sample stems from a study of shared clonotypes between healthy human individuals. The wider study: Three plates each covered CD4 naive and memory; CD8 naive two, CD8 memory one.

Trimming pared 7 bases from V and 5 bases from J, leaving 18 bases between. CDR3 length: 14 amino acids. Execution of the assay was at deep level. The assay was immunoSEQ multiplex PCR, and TCRdb's table has in-frame clones only and misses some. This repertoire shows 300,000 or so clones, less than 85% found once; its top ten account for 9% to 12%. The source material was memory CD4+ T cells sorted from blood. The subset is: CD45RA-negative fraction. The chain combines TRBV23-1 with TRBJ2-7, with TRBD1 as a possible D gene (6 bases). TRBV23-1 is an ORF for which the function is uncertain. This TCR was recovered from a man aged 30-40 years in good health. The DNA for the CDR3 is TGCGCCAGCATCCCCACAGGGTTTCTTGACGAGCAGTACTTC. It encodes CASIPTGFLDEQYF.